Described below is a single T cell receptor beta chain sequence and its context. The data were obtained in a study of type 1 and type 2 diabetes patients. Germline V gene sequence: CDR1 SNHLY, CDR2 FYNNEI. V shed 6 bases and J 13 bases; nucleotides not matched to a gene: 6. This CDR3 is 13 amino acids long. The PCR template was genomic DNA. The TCR beta CDR3 region was amplified using 30 forward and 13 reverse primers. TCRdb passed the multiplex PCR reads through MiXCR, listing each CDR3 protein once. Seen here are some 250,000 distinct CDR3 sequences, approximately 50% observed once, and the top ten hold 12% to 15%.

Source material: peripheral blood mononuclear cells (PBMCs). The TCR comes from a man younger than 30 with type 2 diabetes. The rearrangement joins TRBV2 to TRBJ2-1; TRBD2 matches at 13 bases. CDR3 coding DNA: TGTGCCAGCAGGGCCAGGACTAGCGGGGGACAGTTCTTC. Translated, it gives CASRARTSGGQFF.